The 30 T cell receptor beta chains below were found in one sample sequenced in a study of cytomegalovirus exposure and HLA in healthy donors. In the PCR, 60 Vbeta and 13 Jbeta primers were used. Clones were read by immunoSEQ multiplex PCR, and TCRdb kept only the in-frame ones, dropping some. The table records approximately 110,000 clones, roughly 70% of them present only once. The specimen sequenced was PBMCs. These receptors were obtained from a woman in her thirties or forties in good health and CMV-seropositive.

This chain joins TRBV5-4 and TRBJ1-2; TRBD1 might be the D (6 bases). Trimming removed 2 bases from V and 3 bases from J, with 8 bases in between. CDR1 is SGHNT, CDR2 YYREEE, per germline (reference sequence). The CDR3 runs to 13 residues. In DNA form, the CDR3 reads TGTGCCAGCAGCTTCGGGGGGCACTATGGCTACACCTTC. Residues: CASSFGGHYGYTF.

The CDR3 here is CASSPDRNYGYTF. The DNA for the CDR3 is TGTGCCAGCAGCCCCGACAGGAACTATGGCTACACCTTC. The rearrangement joins TRBV5-4 to TRBJ1-2; maybe TRBD1 (6 bases). The ends were cut back, 4 bases at V and 2 bases at J, with 9 bases in the middle. CDR3 length: 13 residues. Germline values: CDR1 SGHNT, CDR2 YYREEE (reference sequence).

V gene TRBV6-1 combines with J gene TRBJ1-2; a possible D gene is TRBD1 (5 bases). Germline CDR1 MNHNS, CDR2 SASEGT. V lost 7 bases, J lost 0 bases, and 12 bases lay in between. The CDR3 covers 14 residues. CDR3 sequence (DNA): TGTGCCAGCAAAACAGGCAAAGCTAACTATGGCTACACCTTC. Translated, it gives CASKTGKANYGYTF.

The CDR3: CASRVSSYNEQFF. CDR3 in DNA: TGTGCCAGCAGGGTGAGCTCCTACAATGAGCAGTTCTTC. V and J are TRBV25-1 and TRBJ2-1; the D is unclear. V was trimmed by 6 bases and J by 0 bases, leaving 6 bases between them. The CDR3 spans 13 residues. From germline, CDR1 is MGHDK and CDR2 SYGVNS.

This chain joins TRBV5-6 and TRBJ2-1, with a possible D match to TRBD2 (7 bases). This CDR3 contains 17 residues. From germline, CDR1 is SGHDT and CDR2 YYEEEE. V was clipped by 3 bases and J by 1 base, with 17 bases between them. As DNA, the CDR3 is TGTGCCAGCAGCTCGTTGCCGGGGGGCGCATCCTACAATGAGCAGTTCTTC. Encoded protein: CASSSLPGGASYNEQFF.

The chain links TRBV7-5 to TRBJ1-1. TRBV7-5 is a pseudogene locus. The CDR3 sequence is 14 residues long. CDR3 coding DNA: TGTGCCAGAAGCTTAGTTGCGGGGAGGGCTGAAGCTTTCTTT. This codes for CARSLVAGRAEAFF.

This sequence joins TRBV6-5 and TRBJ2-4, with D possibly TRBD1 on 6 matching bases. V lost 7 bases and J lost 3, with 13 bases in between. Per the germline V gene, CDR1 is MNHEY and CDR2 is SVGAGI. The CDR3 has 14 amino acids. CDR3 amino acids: CASMGAPDKNIQYF. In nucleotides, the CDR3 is TGTGCCAGCATGGGGGCCCCTGACAAAAACATTCAGTACTTC.

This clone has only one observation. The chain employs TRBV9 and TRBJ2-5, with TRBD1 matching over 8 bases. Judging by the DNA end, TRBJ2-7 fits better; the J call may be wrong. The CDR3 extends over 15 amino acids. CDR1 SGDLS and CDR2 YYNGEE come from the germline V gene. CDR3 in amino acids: CASSVGQGKRYEQYF. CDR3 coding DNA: TGTGCCAGCAGCGTAGGACAGGGGAAACGCTACGAGCAGTACTTC.

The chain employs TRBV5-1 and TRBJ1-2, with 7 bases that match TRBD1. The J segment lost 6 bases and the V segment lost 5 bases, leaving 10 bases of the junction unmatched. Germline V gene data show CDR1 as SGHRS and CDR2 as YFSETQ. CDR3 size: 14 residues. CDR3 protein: CASRDATGPDGYTF. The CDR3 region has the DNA TGCGCCAGCAGGGATGCGACAGGGCCAGATGGCTACACCTTC.

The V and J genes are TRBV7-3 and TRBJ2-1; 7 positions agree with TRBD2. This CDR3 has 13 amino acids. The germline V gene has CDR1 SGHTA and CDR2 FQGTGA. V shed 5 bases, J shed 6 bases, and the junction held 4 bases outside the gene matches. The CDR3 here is CASSPGTINEQFF. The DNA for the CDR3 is TGTGCCAGCAGCCCCGGGACTATCAATGAGCAGTTCTTC.

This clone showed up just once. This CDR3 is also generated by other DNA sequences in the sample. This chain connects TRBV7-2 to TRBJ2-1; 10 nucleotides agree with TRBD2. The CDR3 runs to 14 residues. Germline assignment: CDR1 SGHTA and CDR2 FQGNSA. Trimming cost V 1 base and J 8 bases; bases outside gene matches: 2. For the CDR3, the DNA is TGTGCCAGCAGCTTAGTTCTAGCGGGAGATGAGCAGTTCTTC. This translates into CASSLVLAGDEQFF. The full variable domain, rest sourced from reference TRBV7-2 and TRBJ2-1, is GAGVSQSPSNKVTEKGKDVELRCDPISGHTALYWYRQSLGQGLEFLIYFQGNSAPDKSGLPSDRFSAERTGGSVSTLTIQRTQQEDSAVYLCASSLVLAGDEQFFGPGTRLTVL.

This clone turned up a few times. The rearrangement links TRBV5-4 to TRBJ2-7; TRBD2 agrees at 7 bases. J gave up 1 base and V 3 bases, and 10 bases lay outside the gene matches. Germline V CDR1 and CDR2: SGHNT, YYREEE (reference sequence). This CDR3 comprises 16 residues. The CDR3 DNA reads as TGTGCCAGCAGCTGGGGGGGTCGACTAGGGTCCTACGAGCAGTACTTC. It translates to CASSWGGRLGSYEQYF.

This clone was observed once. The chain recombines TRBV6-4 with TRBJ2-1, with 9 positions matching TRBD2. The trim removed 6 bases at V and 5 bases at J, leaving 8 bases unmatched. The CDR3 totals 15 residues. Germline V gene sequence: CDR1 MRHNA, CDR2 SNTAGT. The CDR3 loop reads CASRHSGSANNEQFF. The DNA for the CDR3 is TGTGCCAGCAGACATAGCGGGAGCGCCAACAATGAGCAGTTCTTC.

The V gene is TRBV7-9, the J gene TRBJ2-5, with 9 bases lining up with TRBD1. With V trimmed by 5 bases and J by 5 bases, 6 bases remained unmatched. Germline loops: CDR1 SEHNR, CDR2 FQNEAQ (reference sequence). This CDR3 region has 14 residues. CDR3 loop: CASSRGQGMETQYF. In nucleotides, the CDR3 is TGTGCCAGCAGCCGGGGACAGGGTATGGAGACCCAGTACTTC.

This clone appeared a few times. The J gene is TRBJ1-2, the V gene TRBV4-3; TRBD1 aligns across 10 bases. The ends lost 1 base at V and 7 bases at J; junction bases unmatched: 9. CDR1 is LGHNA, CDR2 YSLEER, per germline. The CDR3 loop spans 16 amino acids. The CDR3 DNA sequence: TGCGCCAGCAGCCAAGTTGCCGGGACAGGGGAAGGTGGCTACACCTTC. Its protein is CASSQVAGTGEGGYTF.

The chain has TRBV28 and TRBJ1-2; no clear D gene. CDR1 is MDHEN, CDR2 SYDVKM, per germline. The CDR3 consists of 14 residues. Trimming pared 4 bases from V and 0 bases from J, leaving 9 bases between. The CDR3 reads CASSSTTTNYGYTF. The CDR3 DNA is TGTGCCAGCAGTTCAACAACAACTAACTATGGCTACACCTTC.

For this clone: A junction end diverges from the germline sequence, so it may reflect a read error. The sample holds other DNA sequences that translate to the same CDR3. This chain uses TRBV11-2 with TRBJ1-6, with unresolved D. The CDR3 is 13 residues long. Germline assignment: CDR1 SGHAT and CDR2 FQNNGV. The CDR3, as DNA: TGTGCCAGCAGCTTAGATCTGTATTCGCCCCTCCACTTT. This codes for CASSLDLYSPLHF. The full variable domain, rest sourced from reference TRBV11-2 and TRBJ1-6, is EAGVAQSPRYKIIEKRQSVAFWCNPISGHATLYWYQQILGQGPKLLIQFQNNGVVDDSQLPKDRFSAERLKGVDSTLKIQPAKLEDSAVYLCASSLDLYSPLHFGNGTRLTVT.

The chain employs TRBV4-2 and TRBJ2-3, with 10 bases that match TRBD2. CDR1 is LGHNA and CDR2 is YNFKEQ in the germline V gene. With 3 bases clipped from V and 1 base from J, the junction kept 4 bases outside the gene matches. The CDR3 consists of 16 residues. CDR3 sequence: CASSQNLAGGTDTQYF. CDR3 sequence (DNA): TGTGCCAGCAGCCAGAACCTAGCGGGGGGCACAGATACGCAGTATTTT.

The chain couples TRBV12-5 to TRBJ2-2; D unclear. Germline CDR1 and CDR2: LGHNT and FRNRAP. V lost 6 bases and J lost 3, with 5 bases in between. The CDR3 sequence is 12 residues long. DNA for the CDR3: TGTGCTAGTGGCCTCCACACCGGGGAGCTGTTTTTT. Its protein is CASGLHTGELFF.

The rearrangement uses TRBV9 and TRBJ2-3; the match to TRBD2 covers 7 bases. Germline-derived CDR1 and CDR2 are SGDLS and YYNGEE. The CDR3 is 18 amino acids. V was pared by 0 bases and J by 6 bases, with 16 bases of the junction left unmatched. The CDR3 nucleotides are TGTGCCAGCAGCGTAGATGGGGAGGGCCTCTCCCCTTTGGATACGCAGTATTTT. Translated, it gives CASSVDGEGLSPLDTQYF.

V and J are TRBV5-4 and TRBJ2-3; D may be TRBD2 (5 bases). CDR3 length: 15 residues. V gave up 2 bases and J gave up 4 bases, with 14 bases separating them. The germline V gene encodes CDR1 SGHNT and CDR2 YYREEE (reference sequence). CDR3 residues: CASSLSSVEADTQYF. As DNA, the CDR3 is TGTGCCAGCAGCTTATCTTCGGTGGAGGCAGATACGCAGTATTTT.

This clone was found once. The CDR3 sequence: CASSLQGTSGGYTF. For the CDR3, the DNA is TGCGCCAGCAGCTTGCAGGGGACGTCTGGTGGCTACACCTTC. The J gene is TRBJ1-2, the V gene TRBV5-1; maybe TRBD1 (6 bases). The CDR3 extends over 14 amino acids. Between the trimmed V and J ends, which lost 1 base and 7 bases, there was a span of 14 bases. Germline V gives CDR1 SGHRS, CDR2 YFSETQ. Based on the CDR3 plus reference TRBV5-1 and TRBJ1-2, the full variable domain is KAGVTQTPRYLIKTRGQQVTLSCSPISGHRSVSWYQQTPGQGLQFLFEYFSETQRNKGNFPGRFSGRQFSNSRSEMNVSTLELGDSALYLCASSLQGTSGGYTFGSGTRLTVV.

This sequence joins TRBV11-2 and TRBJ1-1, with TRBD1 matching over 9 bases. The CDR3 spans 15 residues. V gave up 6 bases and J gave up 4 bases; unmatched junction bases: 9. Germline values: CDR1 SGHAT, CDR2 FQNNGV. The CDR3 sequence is CASSPATGGVTEAFF. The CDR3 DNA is TGTGCCAGCAGTCCTGCGACAGGGGGGGTCACTGAAGCTTTCTTT.

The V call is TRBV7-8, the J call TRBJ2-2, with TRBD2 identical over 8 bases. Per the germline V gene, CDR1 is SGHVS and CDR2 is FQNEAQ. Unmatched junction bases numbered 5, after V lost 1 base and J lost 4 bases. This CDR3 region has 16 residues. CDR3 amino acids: CASSLGQRGTTGELFF. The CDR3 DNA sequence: TGTGCCAGCAGCTTAGGGCAGCGGGGGACCACCGGGGAGCTGTTTTTT.

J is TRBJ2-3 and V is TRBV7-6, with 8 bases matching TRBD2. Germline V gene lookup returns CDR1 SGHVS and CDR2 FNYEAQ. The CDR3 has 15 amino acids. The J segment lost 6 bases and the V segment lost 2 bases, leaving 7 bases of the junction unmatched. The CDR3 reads CASSLISGAGDTQYF. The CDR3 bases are TGTGCCAGCAGCTTAATTAGCGGGGCGGGGGATACGCAGTATTTT.

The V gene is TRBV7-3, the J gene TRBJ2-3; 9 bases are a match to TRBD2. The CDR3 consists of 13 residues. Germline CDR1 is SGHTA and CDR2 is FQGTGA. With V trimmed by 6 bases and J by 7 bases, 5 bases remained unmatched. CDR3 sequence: CASSSLAGNTQYF. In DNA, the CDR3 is TGTGCCAGCAGTTCACTAGCGGGCAATACGCAGTATTTT.

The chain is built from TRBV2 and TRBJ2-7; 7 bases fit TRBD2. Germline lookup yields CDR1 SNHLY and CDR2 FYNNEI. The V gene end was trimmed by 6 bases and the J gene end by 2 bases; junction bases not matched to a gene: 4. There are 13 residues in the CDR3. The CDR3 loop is CASRGRGAYEQYF. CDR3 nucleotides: TGTGCCAGCAGGGGCCGGGGGGCCTACGAGCAGTACTTC.

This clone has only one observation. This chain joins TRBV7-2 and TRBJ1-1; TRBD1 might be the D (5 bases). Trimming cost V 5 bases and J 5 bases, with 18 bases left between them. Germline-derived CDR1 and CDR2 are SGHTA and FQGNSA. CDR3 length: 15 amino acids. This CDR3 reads CASSTEGWGGTEAFF. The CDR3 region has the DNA TGTGCCAGCAGCACCGAGGGGTGGGGAGGGACTGAAGCTTTCTTT.

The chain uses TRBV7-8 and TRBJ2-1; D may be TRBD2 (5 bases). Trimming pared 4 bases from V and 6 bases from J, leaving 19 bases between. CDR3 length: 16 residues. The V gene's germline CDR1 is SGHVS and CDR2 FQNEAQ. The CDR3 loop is CASSSGLAVSFNEQFF. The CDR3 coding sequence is TGTGCCAGCAGCTCCGGACTGGCTGTTTCGTTCAATGAGCAGTTCTTC.

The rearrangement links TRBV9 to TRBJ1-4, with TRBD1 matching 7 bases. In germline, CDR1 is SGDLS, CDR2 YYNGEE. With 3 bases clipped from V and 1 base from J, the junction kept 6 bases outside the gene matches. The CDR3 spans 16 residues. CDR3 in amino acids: CASSADREVTNEKLFF. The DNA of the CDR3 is TGTGCCAGCAGCGCCGACAGGGAGGTAACTAATGAAAAACTGTTTTTT.